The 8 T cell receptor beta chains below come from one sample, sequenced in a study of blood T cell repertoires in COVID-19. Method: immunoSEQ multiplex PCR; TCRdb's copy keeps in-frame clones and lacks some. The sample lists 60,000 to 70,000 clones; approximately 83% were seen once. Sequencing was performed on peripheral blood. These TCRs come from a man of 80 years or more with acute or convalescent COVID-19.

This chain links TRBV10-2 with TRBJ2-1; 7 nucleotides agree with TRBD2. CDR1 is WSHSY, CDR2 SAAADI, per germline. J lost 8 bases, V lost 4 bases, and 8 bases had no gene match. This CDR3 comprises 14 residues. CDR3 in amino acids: CASSATGGDDEQFF. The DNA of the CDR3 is TGCGCCAGCAGTGCTACGGGAGGCGATGATGAGCAGTTCTTC.

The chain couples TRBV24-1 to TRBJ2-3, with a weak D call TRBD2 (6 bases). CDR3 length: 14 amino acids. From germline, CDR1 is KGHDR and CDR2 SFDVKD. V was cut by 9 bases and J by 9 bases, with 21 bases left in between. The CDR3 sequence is CATGPAGPVPTQYF. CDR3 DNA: TGTGCCACCGGTCCGGCGGGACCTGTTCCAACGCAGTATTTT.

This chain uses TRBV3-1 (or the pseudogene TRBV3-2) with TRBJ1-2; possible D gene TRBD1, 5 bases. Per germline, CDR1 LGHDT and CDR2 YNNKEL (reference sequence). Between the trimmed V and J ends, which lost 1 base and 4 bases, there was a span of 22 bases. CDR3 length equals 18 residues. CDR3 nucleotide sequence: TGTGCCAGCAGCCAAGGGAGCTGGTCGATGCAGGGCTCCTATGGCTACACCTTC. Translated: CASSQGSWSMQGSYGYTF.

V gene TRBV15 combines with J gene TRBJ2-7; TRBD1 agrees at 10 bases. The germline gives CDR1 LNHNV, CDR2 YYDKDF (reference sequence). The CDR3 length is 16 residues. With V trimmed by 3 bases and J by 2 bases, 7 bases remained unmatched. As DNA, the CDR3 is TGTGCCACCAGCAGTGCCGCGGGACAGGGGACCTACGAGCAGTACTTC. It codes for CATSSAAGQGTYEQYF.

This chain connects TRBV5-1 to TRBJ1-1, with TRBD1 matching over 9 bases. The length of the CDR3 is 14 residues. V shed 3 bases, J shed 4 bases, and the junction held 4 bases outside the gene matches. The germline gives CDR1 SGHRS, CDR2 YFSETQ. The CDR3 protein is CASSSQTGGTEAFF. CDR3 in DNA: TGCGCCAGCAGCTCACAGACAGGGGGCACTGAAGCTTTCTTT.

The CDR3 nucleotides read TGTGCCAGCAGTGAAAGGGAGGGACGGGATGGCTACACCTTC. Its protein product is CASSEREGRDGYTF. V is TRBV6-1 and J is TRBJ1-2; D might be TRBD1 (5 bases). The CDR3 consists of 14 residues. CDR1 and CDR2 from the germline V gene are MNHNS and SASEGT. Trimming pared 2 bases from V and 6 bases from J, leaving 13 bases between.

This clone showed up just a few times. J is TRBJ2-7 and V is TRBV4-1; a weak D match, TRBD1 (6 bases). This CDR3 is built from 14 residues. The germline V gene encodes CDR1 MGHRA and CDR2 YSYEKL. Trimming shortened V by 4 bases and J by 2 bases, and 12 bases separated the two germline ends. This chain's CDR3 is CASSPQGGTYEQYF. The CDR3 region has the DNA TGCGCCAGCAGCCCGCAAGGGGGTACCTACGAGCAGTACTTC.

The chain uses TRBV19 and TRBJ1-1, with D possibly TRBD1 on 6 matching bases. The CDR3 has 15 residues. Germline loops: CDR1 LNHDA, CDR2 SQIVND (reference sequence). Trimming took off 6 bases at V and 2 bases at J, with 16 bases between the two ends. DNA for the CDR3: TGTGCCAGTAGAACAGGGAATTTGGGTAACACTGAAGCTTTCTTT. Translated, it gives CASRTGNLGNTEAFF.